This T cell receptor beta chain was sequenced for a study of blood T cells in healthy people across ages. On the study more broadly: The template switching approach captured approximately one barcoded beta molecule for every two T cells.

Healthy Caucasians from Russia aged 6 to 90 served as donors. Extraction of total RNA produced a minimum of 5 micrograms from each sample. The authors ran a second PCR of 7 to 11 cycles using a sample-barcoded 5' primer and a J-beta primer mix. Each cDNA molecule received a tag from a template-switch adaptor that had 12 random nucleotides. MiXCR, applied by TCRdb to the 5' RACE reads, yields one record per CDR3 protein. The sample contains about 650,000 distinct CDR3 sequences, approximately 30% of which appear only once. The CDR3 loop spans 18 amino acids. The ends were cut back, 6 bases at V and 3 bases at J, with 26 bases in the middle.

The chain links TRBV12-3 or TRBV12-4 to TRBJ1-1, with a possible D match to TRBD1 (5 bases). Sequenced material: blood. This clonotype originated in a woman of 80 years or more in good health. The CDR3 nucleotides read TGTGCCAGCAGGCCGCCGACCCGTGGGGGGTTTGGGGACACTGAAGCTTTCTTT. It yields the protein CASRPPTRGGFGDTEAFF.